These T cell receptor beta chains were read from a single sample in a study of blood T cells in healthy people across ages. TCRdb processed the 5' RACE reads anew with MiXCR; each CDR3 protein has one entry. The sample holds about 1,500,000 distinct CDR3 sequences, 42% seen once. Source material: blood. These receptors originate from a woman between 18 and 30 years old in good health. CDR3s include the opening cysteine and the closing phenylalanine or tryptophan. Each record gives: J gene, clone size, D gene, V gene, CDR3 DNA, CDR3 protein. A D gene is named only where the DNA matches it firmly. Not every row has a clone size; where given, it reads once, few, many or a size class.

>TRBJ2-1|NA|TRBD2|TRBV6-5
TGTGCCAGCAGTTACTCGTTTGGGGGACTAGCGGGATCCAATGAGCAGTTCTTC
CASSYSFGGLAGSNEQFF
>TRBJ2-7|NA|NA|TRBV7-9
TGTGCCAGCAGCTTGAGTGTCGTTGACTACGAGCAGTACTTC
CASSLSVVDYEQYF
>TRBJ2-7|NA|TRBD1|TRBV5-1
TGCGCCAGCAGCTTGACGGGACAGTCTACCTACGAGCAGTACTTC
CASSLTGQSTYEQYF
>TRBJ1-1|NA|NA|TRBV28
TGTGCCAGCAGTAGGGAGTGGGCGAACACTGAAGCTTTCTTT
CASSREWANTEAFF
>TRBJ1-1|NA|NA|TRBV30
TGTGCCTGGGACCAGATGGGCACTGAAGCTTTCTTT
CAWDQMGTEAFF
>TRBJ2-7|NA|TRBD2|TRBV7-2
TGTGCCAGCAGCTTAAGACGAGCGGGAGCCTACGAGCAGTACTTC
CASSLRRAGAYEQYF
>TRBJ2-2|few|NA|TRBV7-2
TGTGCCAGCAGCCGGTCCGATTGGGGAAACACCGGGGAGCTGTTTTTT
CASSRSDWGNTGELFF
>TRBJ2-7|few|TRBD2|TRBV20-1
TGCAGTGCTAGAGATTTGGATAGCGGGAGGAATGAGCAGTACTTC
CSARDLDSGRNEQYF
>TRBJ2-7|NA|TRBD1|TRBV29-1
TGCAGCGTTTCGAGACAGGGGGGAGGCTACGAGCAGTACTTC
CSVSRQGGGYEQYF
>TRBJ2-7|few|NA|TRBV21-1
TGTGCCAGCGGGAGAATTGCCTACGAGCAGTACTTC
CASGRIAYEQYF
>TRBJ1-2|NA|NA|TRBV27
TGTGCCAGCACCCCGGGTTTAGGGCAGGGAATGGGTGGCTACACCTTC
CASTPGLGQGMGGYTF
>TRBJ1-2|NA|NA|TRBV28
TGTGCCAGCAGCCCCCCGCTGCGGGGACCTAACTATGGCTACACCTTC
CASSPPLRGPNYGYTF
>TRBJ2-1|NA|NA|TRBV5-1
TGCGCCAGCGCCTCCTCCGGTGGGGCGGATGAGCAGTTCTTC
CASASSGGADEQFF
>TRBJ2-5|NA|TRBD2|TRBV7-9
TGTGCCAGCAGCTTGGAGGGGACTACCGGCCTGGAGCAGTACTTC
CASSLEGTTGLEQYF
>TRBJ1-2|few|NA|TRBV25-1
TGTGCCAGCAGTGACCGGCTCTGGAATGGCTACACCTTC
CASSDRLWNGYTF
>TRBJ2-7|NA|NA|TRBV20-1
TGCAGTGGAGAGCCGGACGGTACCTACGAGCAGTACTTC
CSGEPDGTYEQYF
>TRBJ2-7|NA|NA|TRBV12-3/TRBV12-4
TGTGCCAGCAGTTTCGGGACGCACTACGAGCAGTACTTC
CASSFGTHYEQYF
>TRBJ2-5|few|TRBD2|TRBV7-9
TGTGCCAGCAGCCAACGACTAGCGACACAAGAGACCCAGTACTTC
CASSQRLATQETQYF
>TRBJ2-3|NA|TRBD1|TRBV12-5
TGTGCTAGTGGTACCGGACAGGGAGACACAGATACGCAGTATTTT
CASGTGQGDTDTQYF
>TRBJ2-7|few|TRBD1|TRBV14
TGTGCCAGCAGCCATGGACAGGTCTTCGACGAGCAGTACTTC
CASSHGQVFDEQYF
>TRBJ2-1|NA|NA|TRBV7-2
TGTGTCAGCAGCTTCCGCGGGACCCATGAGCAGTTCTTC
CVSSFRGTHEQFF
>TRBJ1-1|NA|TRBD1|TRBV15
TGTGCCACCAGCAGAGATAGGACGACAGGGAGAGCTTTCTTT
CATSRDRTTGRAFF
>TRBJ2-1|NA|TRBD2|TRBV5-1
TGCGCCAGCAGTCTCACTAGCGGGGCACACAATGAGCAGTTCTTC
CASSLTSGAHNEQFF